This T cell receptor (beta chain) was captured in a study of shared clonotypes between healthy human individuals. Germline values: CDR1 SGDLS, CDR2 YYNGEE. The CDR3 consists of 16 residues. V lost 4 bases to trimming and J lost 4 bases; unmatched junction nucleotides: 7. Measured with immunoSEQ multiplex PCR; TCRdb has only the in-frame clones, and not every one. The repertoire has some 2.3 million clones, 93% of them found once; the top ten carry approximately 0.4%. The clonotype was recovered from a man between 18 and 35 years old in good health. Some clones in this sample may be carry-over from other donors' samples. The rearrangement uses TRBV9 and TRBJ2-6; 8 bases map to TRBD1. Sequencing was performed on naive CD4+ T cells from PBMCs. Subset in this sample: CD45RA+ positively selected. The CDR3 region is CASSLHRGAGANVLTF. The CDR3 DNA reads TGTGCCAGCAGCCTACACAGGGGGGCCGGGGCCAACGTCCTGACTTTC.